This T cell receptor beta chain was sequenced during a study of blood T cell repertoires in COVID-19. V lost 5 bases to trimming and J lost 2 bases; unmatched junction nucleotides: 5. The germline CDR1 and CDR2 sequences are MNHEY and SMNVEV (reference sequence). This CDR3 is 14 amino acids long. How the authors handled the data: From reference gene primer amplification, estimates of nucleated cell counts were derived. The table came from immunoSEQ multiplex PCR; TCRdb's copy has only in-frame clones and leaves some out. Clonal size and the V and J genes are those of that table, whereas D and trimming came from the DNA. In the table there are a few hundred thousand clones, more than 70% of which are singletons. The Seattle site enrolled patients during active infection and followed them longitudinally.

The source is a woman aged 45-65 years with COVID-19, enrolled during active disease. The chain is built from TRBV27 and TRBJ1-1, with 7 positions matching TRBD1. Input material: peripheral blood. The CDR3 region has the DNA TGTGCCAGCAGTCTCCGGGACAGTAACACTGAAGCTTTCTTT. Translation: CASSLRDSNTEAFF.